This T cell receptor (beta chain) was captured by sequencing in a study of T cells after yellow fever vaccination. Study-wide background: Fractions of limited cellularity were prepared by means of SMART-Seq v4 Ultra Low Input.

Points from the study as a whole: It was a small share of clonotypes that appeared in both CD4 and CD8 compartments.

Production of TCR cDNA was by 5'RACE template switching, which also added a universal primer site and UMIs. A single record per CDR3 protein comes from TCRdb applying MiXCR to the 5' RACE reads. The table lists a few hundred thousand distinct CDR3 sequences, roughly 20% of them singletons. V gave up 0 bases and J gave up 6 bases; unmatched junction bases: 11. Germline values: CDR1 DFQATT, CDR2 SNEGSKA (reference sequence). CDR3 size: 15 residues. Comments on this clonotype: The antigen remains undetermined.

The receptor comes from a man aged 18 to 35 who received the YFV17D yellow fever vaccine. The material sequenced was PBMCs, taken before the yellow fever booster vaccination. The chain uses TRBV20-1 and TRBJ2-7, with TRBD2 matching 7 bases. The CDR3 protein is CSARELGRGSAEQYF. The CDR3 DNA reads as TGCAGTGCTAGAGAATTAGGGCGGGGGAGTGCCGAGCAGTACTTC.